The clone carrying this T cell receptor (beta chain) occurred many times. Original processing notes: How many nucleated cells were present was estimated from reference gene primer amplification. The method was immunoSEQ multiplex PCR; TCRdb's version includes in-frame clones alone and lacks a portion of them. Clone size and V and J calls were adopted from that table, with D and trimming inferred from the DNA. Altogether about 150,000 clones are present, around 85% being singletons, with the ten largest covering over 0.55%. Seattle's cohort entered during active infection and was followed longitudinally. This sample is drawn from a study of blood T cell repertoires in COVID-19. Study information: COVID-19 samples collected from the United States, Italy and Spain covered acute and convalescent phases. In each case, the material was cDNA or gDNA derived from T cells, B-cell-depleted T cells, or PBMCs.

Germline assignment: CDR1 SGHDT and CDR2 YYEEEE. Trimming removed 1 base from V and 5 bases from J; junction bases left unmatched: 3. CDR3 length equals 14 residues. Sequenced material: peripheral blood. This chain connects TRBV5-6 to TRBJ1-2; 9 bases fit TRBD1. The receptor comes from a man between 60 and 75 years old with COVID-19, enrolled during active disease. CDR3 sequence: CASSLTGQGYGYTF. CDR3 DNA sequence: TGTGCCAGCAGCTTGACAGGACAGGGGTATGGCTACACCTTC.